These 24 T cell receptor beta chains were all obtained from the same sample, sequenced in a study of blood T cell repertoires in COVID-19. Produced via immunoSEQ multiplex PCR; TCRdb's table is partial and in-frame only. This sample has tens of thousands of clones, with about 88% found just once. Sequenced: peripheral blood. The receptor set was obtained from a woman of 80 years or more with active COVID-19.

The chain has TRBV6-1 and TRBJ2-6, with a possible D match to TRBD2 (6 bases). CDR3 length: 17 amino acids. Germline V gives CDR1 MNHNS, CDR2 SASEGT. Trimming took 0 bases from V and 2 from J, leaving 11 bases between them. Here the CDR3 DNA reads TGTGCCAGCAGTGAAGCGCTTCGGGGGACTGGGGCCAACGTCCTGACTTTC. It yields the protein CASSEALRGTGANVLTF.

CDR3 residues: CASEVVGGGELFF. Here the CDR3 DNA reads TGCGCCAGCGAGGTGGTCGGAGGCGGGGAGCTGTTTTTT. The genes are TRBV5-1 and TRBJ2-2; the D gene is possibly TRBD2 (5 bases). Germline values: CDR1 SGHRS, CDR2 YFSETQ. The CDR3 length is 13 residues. Trimming took 7 bases from V and 7 from J, leaving 14 bases between them.

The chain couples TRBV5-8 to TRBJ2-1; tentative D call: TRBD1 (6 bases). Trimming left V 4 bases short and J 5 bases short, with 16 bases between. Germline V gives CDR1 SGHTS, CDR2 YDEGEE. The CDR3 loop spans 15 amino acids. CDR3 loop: CASSRRWDTHNEQFF. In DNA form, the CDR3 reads TGTGCCAGCAGCAGGAGGTGGGACACCCACAATGAGCAGTTCTTC.

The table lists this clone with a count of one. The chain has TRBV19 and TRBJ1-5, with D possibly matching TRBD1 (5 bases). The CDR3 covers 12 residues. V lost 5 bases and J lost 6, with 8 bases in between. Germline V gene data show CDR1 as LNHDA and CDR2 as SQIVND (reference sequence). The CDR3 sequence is CASSGATQPQHF. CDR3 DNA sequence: TGTGCCAGTAGTGGGGCCACTCAGCCCCAGCATTTT.

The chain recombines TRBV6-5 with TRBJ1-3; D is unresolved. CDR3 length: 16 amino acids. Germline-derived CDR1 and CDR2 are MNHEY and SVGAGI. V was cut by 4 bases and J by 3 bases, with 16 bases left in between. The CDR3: CASSSHGSLGGNTIYF. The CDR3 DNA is TGTGCCAGCAGTTCTCACGGTAGCTTGGGTGGAAACACCATATATTTT.

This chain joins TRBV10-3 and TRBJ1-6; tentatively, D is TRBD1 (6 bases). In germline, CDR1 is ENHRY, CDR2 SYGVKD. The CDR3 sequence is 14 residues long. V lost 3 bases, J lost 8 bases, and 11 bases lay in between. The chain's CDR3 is CAISELQGDSPLHF. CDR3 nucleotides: TGTGCCATCAGTGAATTACAGGGTGATTCACCCCTCCACTTT.

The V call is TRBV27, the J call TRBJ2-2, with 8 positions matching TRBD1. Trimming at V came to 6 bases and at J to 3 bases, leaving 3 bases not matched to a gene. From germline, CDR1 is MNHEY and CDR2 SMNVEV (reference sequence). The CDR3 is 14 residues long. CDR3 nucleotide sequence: TGTGCCAGCAGGAACAGGGGGGACACCGGGGAGCTGTTTTTT. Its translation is CASRNRGDTGELFF.

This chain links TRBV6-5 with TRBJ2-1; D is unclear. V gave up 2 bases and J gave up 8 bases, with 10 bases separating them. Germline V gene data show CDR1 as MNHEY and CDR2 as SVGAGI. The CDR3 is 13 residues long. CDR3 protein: CASSYNIEDEQFF. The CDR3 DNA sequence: TGTGCCAGCAGTTACAACATTGAGGATGAGCAGTTCTTC.

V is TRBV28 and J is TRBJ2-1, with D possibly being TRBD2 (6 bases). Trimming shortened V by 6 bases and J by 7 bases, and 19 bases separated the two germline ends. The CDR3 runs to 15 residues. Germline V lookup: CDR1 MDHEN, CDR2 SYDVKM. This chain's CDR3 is CASSTTRRRENEQFF. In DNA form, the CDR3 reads TGTGCCAGCAGCACTACTCGGCGGAGGGAAAATGAGCAGTTCTTC.

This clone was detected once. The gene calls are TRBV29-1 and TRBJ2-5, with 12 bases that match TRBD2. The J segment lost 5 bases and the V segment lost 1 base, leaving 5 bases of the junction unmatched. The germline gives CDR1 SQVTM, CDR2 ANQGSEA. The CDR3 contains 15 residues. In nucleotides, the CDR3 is TGCAGCGTTGAAGGACTAGCGGGAGATTTGGAGACCCAGTACTTC. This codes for CSVEGLAGDLETQYF. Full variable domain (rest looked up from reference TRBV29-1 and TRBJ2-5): SAVISQKPSRDICQRGTSLTIQCQVDSQVTMMFWYRQQPGQSLTLIATANQGSEATYESGFVIDKFPISRPNLTFSTLTVSNMSPEDSSIYLCSVEGLAGDLETQYFGPGTRLLVL.

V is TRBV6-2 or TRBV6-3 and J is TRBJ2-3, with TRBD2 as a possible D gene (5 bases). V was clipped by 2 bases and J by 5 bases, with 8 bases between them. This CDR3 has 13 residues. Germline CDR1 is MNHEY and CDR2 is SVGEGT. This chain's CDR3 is CASSYNRGDTQYF. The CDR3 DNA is TGTGCCAGCAGTTACAACCGGGGAGATACGCAGTATTTT.

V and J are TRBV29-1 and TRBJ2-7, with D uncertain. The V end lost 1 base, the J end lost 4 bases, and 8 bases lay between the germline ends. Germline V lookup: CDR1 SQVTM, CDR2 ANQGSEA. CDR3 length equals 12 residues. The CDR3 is CSVEGPSYEQYF. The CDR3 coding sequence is TGCAGCGTTGAAGGGCCTAGTTACGAGCAGTACTTC.

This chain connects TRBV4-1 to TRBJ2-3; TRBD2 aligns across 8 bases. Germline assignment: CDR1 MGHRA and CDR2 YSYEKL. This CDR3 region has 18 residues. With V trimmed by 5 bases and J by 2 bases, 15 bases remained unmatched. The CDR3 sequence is CASSSDRLAGGITDTQYF. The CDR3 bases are TGCGCCAGCAGCTCCGACCGGCTAGCGGGCGGGATCACAGATACGCAGTATTTT.

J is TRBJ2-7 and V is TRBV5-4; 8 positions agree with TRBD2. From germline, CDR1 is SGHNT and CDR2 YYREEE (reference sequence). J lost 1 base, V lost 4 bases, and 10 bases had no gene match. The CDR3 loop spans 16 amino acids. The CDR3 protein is CASSAGTRIISYEQYF. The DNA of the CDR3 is TGTGCCAGCAGCGCGGGGACTAGGATCATTTCCTACGAGCAGTACTTC.

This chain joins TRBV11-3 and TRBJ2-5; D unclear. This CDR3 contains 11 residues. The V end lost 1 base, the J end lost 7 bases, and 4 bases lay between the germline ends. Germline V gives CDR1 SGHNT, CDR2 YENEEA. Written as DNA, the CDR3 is TGTGCCAGCAGCTTAGGTCTGACCCAGTACTTC. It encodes CASSLGLTQYF.

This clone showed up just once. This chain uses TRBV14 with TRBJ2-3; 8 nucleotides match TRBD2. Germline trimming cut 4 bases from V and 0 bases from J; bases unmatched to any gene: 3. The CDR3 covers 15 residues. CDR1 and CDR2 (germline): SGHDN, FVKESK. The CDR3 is CASSLAGGSTDTQYF. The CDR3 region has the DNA TGTGCCAGCAGCCTGGCGGGAGGTAGCACAGATACGCAGTATTTT.

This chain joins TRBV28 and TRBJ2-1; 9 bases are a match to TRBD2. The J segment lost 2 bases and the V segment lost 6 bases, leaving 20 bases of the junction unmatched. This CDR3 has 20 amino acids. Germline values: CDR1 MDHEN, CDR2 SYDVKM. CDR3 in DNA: TGTGCCAGCAGAACGTCCGGGACTAGCCCTCCGGGGAGGGCCTACAATGAGCAGTTCTTC. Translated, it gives CASRTSGTSPPGRAYNEQFF.

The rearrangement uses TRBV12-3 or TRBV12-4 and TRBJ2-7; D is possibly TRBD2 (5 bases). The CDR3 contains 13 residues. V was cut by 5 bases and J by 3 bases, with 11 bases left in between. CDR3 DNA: TGTGCCAGCAGTCGGACGGGGAACTACGAGCAGTACTTC. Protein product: CASSRTGNYEQYF.

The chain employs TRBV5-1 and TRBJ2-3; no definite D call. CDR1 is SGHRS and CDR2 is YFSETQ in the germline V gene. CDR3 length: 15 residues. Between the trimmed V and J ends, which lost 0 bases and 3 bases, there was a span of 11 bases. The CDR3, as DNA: TGCGCCAGCAGCTTGGACCTGCTGGCTACAGATACGCAGTATTTT. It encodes CASSLDLLATDTQYF.

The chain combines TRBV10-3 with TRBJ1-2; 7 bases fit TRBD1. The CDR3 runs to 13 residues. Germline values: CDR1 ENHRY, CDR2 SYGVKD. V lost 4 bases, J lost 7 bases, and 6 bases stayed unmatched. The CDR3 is CAISVDRVGGYTF. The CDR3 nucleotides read TGTGCCATCAGTGTAGACAGGGTGGGTGGCTACACCTTC.

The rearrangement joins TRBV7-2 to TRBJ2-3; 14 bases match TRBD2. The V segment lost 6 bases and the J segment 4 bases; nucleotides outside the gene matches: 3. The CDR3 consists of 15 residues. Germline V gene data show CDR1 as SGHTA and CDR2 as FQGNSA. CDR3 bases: TGTGCCAGCAGTTCGACTAGCGGGAGGGCAGATACGCAGTATTTT. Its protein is CASSSTSGRADTQYF.

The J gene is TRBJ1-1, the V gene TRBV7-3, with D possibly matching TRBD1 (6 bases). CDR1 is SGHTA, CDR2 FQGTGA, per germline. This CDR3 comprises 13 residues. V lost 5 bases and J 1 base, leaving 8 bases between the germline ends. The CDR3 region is CASSQQGNTEAFF. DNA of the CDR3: TGTGCCAGCAGCCAACAGGGGAACACTGAAGCTTTCTTT.

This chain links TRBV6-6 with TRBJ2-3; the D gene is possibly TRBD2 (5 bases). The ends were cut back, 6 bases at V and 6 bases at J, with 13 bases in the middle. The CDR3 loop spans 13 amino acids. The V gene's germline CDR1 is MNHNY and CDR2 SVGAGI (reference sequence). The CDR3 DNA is TGTGCCAGCAGACCCGGAGGCGGGGATACGCAGTATTTT. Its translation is CASRPGGGDTQYF.

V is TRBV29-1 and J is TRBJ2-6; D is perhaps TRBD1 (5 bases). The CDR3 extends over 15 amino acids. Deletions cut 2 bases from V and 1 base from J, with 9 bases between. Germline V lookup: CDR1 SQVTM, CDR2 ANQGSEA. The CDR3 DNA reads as TGCAGCGTTGAACCAGGGAATTCTGGGGCCAACGTCCTGACTTTC. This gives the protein CSVEPGNSGANVLTF. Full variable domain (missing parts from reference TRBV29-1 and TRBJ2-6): SAVISQKPSRDICQRGTSLTIQCQVDSQVTMMFWYRQQPGQSLTLIATANQGSEATYESGFVIDKFPISRPNLTFSTLTVSNMSPEDSSIYLCSVEPGNSGANVLTFGAGSRLTVL.